This T cell receptor beta chain was recovered during a study of CD4 and CD8 cells across lung adenocarcinoma regions. One entry per CDR3 protein results from TCRdb running MiXCR on the PCR reads. The table lists 8,000 to 10,000 distinct CDR3 sequences, over 35% of them singletons. Localized lung adenocarcinoma, a non-small cell lung cancer, affected the donors. The CDR3 is made up of 15 amino acids. Germline V gives CDR1 SGHTA, CDR2 FQGNSA. Sequencing input: CD4+ T cells from the margin of a lung tumor. V gene TRBV7-2 combines with J gene TRBJ2-1; the D is unclear. The J call is doubtful: the DNA matches TRBJ2-7 better. The receptor was derived from a female donor with lung adenocarcinoma. The CD4 and CD8 labels of this study may be unreliable. In nucleotides, the CDR3 is TGTGCCAGCACCATGGCCCTCGGGCCCTACTACGAGCAGTACTTC. Its protein product is CASTMALGPYYEQYF.